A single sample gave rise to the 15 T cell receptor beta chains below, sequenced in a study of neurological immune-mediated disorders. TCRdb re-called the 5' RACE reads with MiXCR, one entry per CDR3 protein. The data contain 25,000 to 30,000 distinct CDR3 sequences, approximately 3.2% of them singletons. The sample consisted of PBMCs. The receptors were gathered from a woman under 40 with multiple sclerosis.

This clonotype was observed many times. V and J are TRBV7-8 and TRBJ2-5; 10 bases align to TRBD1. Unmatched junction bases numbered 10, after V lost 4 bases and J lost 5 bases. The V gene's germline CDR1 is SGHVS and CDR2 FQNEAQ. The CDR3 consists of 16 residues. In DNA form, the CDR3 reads TGTGCCAGCAGCTCCCGGACAGGGGGTTATGGGGAGACCCAGTACTTC. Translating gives CASSSRTGGYGETQYF.

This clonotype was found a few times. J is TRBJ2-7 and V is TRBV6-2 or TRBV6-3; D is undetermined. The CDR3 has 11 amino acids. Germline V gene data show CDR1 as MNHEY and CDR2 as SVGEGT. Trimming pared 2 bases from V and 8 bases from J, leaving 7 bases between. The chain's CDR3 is CASSYASKQYF. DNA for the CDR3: TGTGCCAGCAGTTACGCGTCAAAGCAGTACTTC.

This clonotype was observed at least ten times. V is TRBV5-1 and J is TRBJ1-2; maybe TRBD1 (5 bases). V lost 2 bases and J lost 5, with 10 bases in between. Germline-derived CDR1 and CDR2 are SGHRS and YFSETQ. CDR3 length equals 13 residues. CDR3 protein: CASSFQGRYGYTF. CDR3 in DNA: TGCGCCAGCAGCTTCCAGGGTAGATATGGCTACACCTTC.

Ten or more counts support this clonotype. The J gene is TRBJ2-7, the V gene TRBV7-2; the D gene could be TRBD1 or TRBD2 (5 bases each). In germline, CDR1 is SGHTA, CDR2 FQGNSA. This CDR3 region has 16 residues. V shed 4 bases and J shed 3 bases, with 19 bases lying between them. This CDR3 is CASSSRGASPNYEQYF. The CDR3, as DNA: TGTGCCAGCAGCTCCCGAGGGGCTAGCCCGAACTACGAGCAGTACTTC.

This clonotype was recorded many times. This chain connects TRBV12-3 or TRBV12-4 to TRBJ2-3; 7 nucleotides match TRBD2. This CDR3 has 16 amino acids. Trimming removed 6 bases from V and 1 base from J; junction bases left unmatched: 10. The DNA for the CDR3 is TGTGCCAGCAGACCTCTAGCGGTTTTCGGCACAGATACGCAGTATTTT. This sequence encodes CASRPLAVFGTDTQYF.

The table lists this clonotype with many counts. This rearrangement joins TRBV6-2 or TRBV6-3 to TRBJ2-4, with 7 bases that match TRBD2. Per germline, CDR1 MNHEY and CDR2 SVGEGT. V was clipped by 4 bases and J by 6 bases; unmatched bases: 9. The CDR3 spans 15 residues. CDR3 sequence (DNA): TGTGCCAGCAGTTCGGGCGGGAGTTTTTTAAACATTCAGTACTTC. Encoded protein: CASSSGGSFLNIQYF.

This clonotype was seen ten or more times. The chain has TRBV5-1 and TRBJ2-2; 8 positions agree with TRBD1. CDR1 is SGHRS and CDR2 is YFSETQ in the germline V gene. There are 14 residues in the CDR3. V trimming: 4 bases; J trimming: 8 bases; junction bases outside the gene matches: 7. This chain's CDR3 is CASSPGQVEGELFF. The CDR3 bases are TGCGCCAGCAGCCCGGGACAGGTGGAGGGGGAGCTGTTTTTT.

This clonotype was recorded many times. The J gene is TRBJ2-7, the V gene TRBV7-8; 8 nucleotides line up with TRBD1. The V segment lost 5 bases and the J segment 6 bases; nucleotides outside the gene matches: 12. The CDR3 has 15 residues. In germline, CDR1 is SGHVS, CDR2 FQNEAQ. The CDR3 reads CASSAARQGQGEQYF. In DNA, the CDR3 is TGTGCCAGCAGCGCCGCCCGACAGGGGCAGGGCGAGCAGTACTTC.

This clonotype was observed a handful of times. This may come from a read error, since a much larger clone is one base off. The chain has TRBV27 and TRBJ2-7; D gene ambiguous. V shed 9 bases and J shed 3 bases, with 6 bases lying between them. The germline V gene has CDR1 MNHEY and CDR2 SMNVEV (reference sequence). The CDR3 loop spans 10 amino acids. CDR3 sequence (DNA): TGTGCCAGAAGCTTCTACGAGCAGTACTTC. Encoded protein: CARSFYEQYF.

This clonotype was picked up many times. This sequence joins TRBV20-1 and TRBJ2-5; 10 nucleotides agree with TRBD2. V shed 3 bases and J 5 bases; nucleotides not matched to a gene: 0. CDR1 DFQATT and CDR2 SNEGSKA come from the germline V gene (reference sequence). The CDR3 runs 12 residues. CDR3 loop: CSARTSGETQYF. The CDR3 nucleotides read TGCAGTGCTAGGACTAGCGGGGAGACCCAGTACTTC.

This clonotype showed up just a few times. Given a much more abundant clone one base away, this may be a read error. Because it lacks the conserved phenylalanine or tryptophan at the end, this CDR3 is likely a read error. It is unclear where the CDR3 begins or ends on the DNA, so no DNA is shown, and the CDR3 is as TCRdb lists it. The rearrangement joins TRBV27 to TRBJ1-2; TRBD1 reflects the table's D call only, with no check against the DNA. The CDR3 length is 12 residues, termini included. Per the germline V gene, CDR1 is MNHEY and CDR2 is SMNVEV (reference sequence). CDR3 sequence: CASADRNYGYTC.

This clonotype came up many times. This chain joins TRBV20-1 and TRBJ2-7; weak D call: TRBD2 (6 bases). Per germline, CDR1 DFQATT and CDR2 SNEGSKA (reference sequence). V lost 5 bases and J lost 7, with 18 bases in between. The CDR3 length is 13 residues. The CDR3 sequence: CSAGTQRVGEQYF. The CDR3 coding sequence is TGCAGTGCTGGGACTCAAAGGGTCGGGGAGCAGTACTTC.

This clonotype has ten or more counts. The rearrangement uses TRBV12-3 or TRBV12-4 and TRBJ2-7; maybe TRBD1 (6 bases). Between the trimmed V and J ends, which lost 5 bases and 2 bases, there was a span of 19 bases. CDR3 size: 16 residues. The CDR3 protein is CASSGYAGESAYEQYF. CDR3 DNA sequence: TGTGCCAGCAGTGGATACGCAGGGGAATCCGCCTACGAGCAGTACTTC.

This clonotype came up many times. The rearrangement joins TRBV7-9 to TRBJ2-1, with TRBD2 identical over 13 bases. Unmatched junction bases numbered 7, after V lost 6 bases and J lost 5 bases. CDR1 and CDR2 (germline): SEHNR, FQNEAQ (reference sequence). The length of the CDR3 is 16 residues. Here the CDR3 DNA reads TGTGCCAGCAGACGGACTAGCGGGAGAAGGGACAATGAGCAGTTCTTC. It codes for CASRRTSGRRDNEQFF.

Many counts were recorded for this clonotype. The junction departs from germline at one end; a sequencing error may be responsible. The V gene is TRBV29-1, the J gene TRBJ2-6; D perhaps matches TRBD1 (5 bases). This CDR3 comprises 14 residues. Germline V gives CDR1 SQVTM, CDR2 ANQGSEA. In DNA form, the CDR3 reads TGCAGCGTTAAGGCCAACTCTGGGGCCAAAGTCCTGACTTTC. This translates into CSVKANSGAKVLTF. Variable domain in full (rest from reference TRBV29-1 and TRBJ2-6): SAVISQKPSRDICQRGTSLTIQCQVDSQVTMMFWYRQQPGQSLTLIATANQGSEATYESGFVIDKFPISRPNLTFSTLTVSNMSPEDSSIYLCSVKANSGAKVLTFGAGSRLTVL.